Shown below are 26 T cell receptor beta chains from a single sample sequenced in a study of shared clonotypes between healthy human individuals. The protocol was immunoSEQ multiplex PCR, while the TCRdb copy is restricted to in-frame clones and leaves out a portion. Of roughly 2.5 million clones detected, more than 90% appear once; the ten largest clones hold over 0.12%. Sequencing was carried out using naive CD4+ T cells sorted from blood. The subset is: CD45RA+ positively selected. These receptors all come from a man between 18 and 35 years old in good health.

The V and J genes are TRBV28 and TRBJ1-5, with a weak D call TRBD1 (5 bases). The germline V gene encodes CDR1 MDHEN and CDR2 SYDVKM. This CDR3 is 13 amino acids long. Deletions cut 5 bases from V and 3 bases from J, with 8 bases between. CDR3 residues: CASSVGDNQPQHF. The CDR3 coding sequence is TGTGCCAGCAGTGTGGGGGACAATCAGCCCCAGCATTTT.

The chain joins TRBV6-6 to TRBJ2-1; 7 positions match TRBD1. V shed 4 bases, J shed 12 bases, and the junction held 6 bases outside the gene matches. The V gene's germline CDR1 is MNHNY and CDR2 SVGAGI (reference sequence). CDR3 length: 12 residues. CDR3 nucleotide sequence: TGTGCCAGCAGTTTGTACAGGGGAATGCAGTTCTTC. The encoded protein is CASSLYRGMQFF.

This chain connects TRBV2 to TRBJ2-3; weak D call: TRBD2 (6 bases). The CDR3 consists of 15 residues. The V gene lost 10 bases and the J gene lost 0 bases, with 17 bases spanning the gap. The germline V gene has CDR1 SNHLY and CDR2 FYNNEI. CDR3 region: CAIRRGRSSTDTQYF. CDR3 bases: TGTGCCATACGGCGGGGACGCTCTAGCACAGATACGCAGTATTTT.

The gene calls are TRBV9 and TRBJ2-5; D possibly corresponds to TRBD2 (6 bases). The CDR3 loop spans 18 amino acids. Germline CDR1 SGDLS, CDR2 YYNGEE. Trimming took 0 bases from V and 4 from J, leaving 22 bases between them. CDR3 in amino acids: CASSVDVGEVIVAETQYF. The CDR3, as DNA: TGTGCCAGCAGCGTAGATGTGGGGGAGGTTATAGTAGCAGAGACCCAGTACTTC.

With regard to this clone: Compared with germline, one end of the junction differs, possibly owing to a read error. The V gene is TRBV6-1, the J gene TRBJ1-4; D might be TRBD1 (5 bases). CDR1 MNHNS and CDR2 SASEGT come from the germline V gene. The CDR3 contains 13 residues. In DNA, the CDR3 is TGTGCCGGCAGCCGGGGGAATAATGAAAAACTGTTTTTT. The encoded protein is CAGSRGNNEKLFF.

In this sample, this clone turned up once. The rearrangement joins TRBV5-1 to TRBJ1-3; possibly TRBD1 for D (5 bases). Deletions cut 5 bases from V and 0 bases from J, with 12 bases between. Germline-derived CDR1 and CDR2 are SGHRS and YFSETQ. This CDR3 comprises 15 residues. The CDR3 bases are TGCGCCAGCAGGTCGGACGGGGGCTCTGGAAACACCATATATTTT. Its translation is CASRSDGGSGNTIYF. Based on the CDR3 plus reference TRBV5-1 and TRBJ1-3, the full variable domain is KAGVTQTPRYLIKTRGQQVTLSCSPISGHRSVSWYQQTPGQGLQFLFEYFSETQRNKGNFPGRFSGRQFSNSRSEMNVSTLELGDSALYLCASRSDGGSGNTIYFGEGSWLTVV.

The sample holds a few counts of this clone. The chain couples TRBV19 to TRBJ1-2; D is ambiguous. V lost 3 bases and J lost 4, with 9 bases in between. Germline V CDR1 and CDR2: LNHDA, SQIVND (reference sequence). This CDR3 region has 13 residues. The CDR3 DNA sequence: TGTGCCAGTAGTATCGTTCCGCCCTATGGCTACACCTTC. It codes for CASSIVPPYGYTF. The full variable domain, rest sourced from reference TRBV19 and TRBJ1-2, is DGGITQSPKYLFRKEGQNVTLSCEQNLNHDAMYWYRQDPGQGLRLIYYSQIVNDFQKGDIAEGYSVSREKKESFPLTVTSAQKNPTAFYLCASSIVPPYGYTFGSGTRLTVV.

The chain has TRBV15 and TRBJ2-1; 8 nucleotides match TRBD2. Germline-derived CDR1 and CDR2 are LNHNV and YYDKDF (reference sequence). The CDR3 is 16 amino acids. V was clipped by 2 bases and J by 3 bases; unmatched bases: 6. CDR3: CATSRPSGGLYNEQFF. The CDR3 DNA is TGTGCCACCAGCAGACCGAGCGGGGGACTCTACAATGAGCAGTTCTTC.

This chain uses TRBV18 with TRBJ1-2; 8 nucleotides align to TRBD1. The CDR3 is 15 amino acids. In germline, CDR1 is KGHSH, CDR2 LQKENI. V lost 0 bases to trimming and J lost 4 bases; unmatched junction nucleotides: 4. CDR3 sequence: CASSPPRTGFYGYTF. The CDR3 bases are TGTGCCAGCTCACCACCCAGGACAGGGTTCTATGGCTACACCTTC.

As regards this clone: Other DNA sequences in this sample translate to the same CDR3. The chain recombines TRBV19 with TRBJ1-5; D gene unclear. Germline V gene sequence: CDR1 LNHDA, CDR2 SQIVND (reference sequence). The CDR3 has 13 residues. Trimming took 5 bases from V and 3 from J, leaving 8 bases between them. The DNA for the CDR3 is TGTGCCAGTAGTGGCCAAGTCAATCAGCCCCAGCATTTT. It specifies CASSGQVNQPQHF.

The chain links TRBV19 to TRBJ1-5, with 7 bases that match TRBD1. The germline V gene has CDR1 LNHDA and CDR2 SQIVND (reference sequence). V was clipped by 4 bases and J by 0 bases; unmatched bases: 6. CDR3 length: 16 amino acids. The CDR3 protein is CASSSHRGPSNQPQHF. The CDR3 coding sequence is TGTGCCAGTAGTAGCCACAGGGGCCCTAGCAATCAGCCCCAGCATTTT.

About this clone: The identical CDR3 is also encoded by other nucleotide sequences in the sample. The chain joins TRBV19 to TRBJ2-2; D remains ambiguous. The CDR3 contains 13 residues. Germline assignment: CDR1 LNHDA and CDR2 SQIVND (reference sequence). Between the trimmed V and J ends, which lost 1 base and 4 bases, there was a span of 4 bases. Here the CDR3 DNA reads TGTGCCAGTAGTATAGCAGGCACCGGGGAGCTGTTTTTT. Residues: CASSIAGTGELFF.

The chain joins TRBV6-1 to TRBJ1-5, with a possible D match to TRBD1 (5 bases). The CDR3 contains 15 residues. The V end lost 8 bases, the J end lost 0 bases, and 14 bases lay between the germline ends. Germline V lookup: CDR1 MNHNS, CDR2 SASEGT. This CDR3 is CASSPLTGSNQPQHF. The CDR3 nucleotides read TGTGCCAGCTCCCCGCTAACAGGTAGCAATCAGCCCCAGCATTTT.

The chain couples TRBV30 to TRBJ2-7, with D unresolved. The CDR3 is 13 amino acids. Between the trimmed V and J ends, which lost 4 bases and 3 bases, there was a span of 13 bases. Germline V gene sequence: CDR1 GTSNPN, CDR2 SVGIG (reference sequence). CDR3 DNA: TGTGCCTGGACAGGTCGAGTAGGCTACGAGCAGTACTTC. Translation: CAWTGRVGYEQYF.

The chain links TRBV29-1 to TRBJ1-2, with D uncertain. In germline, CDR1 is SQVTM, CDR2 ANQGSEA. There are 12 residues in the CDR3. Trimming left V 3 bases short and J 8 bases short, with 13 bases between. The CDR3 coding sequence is TGCAGCGTTGATAGCGGGATTCGAGGCTACACCTTC. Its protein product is CSVDSGIRGYTF.

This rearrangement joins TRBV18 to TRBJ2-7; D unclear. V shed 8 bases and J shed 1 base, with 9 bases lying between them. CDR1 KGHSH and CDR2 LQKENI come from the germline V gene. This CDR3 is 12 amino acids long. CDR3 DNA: TGTGCCAGCCGCCAAGAATCCTACGAGCAGTACTTC. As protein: CASRQESYEQYF.

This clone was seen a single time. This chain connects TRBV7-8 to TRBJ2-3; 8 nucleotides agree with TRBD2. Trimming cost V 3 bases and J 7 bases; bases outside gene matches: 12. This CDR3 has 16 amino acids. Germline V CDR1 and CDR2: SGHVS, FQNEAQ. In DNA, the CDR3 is TGTGCCAGCAGCTTTTTCAGCGGGAGTGCAGGGAATACGCAGTATTTT. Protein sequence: CASSFFSGSAGNTQYF.

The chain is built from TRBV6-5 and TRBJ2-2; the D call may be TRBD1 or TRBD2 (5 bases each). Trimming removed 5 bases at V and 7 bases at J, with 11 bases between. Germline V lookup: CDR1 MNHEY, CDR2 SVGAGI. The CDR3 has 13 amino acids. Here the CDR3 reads CASSRDPFGELFF. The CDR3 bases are TGTGCCAGCAGTCGGGACCCATTCGGGGAGCTGTTTTTT.

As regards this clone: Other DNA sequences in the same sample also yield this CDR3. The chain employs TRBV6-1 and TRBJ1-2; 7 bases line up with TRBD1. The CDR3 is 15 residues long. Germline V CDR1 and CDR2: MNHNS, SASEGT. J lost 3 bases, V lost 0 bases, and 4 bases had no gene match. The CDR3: CASSEASGGDYGYTF. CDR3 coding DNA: TGTGCCAGCAGTGAAGCGTCAGGGGGTGACTATGGCTACACCTTC.

CDR3 in DNA: TGTGCCAGCAGCTTAGGCGGTTGGGAGACCCAGTACTTC. It yields the protein CASSLGGWETQYF. This sequence joins TRBV11-2 and TRBJ2-5; D gene uncertain. This CDR3 is built from 13 residues. V gave up 1 base and J gave up 5 bases, with 8 bases separating them. The germline V gene encodes CDR1 SGHAT and CDR2 FQNNGV. The full variable domain, completed using reference TRBV11-2 and TRBJ2-5, is EAGVAQSPRYKIIEKRQSVAFWCNPISGHATLYWYQQILGQGPKLLIQFQNNGVVDDSQLPKDRFSAERLKGVDSTLKIQPAKLEDSAVYLCASSLGGWETQYFGPGTRLLVL.

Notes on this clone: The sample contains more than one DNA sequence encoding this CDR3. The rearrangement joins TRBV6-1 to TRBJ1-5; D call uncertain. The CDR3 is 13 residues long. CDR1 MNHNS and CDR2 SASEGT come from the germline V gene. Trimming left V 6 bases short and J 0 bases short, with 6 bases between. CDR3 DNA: TGTGCCAGCAGGGGCTATAGCAATCAGCCCCAGCATTTT. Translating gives CASRGYSNQPQHF.

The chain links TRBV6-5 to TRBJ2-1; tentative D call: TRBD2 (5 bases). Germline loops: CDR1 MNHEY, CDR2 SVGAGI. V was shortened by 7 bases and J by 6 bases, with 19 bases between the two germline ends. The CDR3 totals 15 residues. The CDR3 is CASTSSGLGSNEQFF. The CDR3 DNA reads TGTGCCAGCACCTCAAGCGGTCTGGGGAGCAATGAGCAGTTCTTC.

In DNA form, the CDR3 reads TGCGCCAGCAGCTCTGGACTAGCGGGATCTTTTTCAACTAGCACAGATACGCAGTATTTT. This encodes CASSSGLAGSFSTSTDTQYF. The chain employs TRBV5-1 and TRBJ2-3; 12 bases fit TRBD2. From germline, CDR1 is SGHRS and CDR2 YFSETQ. With V trimmed by 3 bases and J by 0 bases, 14 bases remained unmatched. This CDR3 contains 20 residues.

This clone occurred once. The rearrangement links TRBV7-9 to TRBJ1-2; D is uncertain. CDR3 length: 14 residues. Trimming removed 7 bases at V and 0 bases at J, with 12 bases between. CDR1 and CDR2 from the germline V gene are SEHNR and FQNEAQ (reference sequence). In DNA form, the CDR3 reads TGTGCCAGCACCCCGGTGGGGACTAACTATGGCTACACCTTC. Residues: CASTPVGTNYGYTF.

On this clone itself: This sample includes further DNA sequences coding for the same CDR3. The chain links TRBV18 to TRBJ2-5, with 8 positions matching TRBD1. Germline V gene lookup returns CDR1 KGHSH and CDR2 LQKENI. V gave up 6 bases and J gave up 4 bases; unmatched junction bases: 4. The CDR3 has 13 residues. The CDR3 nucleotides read TGTGCCAGCTCCGGGACAGGTGTAGAGACCCAGTACTTC. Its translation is CASSGTGVETQYF.

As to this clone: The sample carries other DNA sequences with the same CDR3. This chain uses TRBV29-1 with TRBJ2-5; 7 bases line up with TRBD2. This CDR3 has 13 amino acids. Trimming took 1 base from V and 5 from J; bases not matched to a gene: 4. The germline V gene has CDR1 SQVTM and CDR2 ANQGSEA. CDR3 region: CSVEAGGRETQYF. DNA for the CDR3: TGCAGCGTTGAAGCGGGAGGACGTGAGACCCAGTACTTC.